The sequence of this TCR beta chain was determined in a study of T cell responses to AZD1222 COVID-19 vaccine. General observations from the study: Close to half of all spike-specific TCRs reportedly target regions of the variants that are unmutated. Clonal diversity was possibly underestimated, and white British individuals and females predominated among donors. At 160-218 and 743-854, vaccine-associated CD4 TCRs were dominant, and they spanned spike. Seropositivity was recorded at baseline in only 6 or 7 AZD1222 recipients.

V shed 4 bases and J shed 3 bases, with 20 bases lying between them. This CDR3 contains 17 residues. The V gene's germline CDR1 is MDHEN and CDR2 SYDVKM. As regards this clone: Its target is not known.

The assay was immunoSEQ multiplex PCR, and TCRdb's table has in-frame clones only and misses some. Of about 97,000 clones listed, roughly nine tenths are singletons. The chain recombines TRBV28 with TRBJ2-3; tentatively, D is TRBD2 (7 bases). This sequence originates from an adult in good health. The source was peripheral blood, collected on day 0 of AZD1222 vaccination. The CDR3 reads CASSYLGGEGGTDTQYF. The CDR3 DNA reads TGTGCCAGCAGTTACCTAGGGGGAGAGGGGGGGACAGATACGCAGTATTTT. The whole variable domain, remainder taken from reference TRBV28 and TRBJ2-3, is DVKVTQSSRYLVKRTGEKVFLECVQDMDHENMFWYRQDPGLGLRLIYFSYDVKMKEKGDIPEGYSVSREKKERFSLILESASTNQTSMYLCASSYLGGEGGTDTQYFGPGTRLTVL.